This passage covers 17 T cell receptor beta chains from one sample sequenced in a study of T cells after yellow fever vaccination. MiXCR, applied by TCRdb to the 5' RACE reads, yields one record per CDR3 protein. The sample yields some 420,000 distinct CDR3 sequences, over 15% seen once. Sequences were derived from PBMCs, sampled before the yellow fever booster vaccination. The receptors shown here come from a man aged 18-30 years who received the YFV17D yellow fever vaccine.

V usage is TRBV24-1 and J usage is TRBJ2-5; no firm D call. The germline V and J ends were trimmed by 0 bases and 4 bases, with 14 bases remaining between them. CDR3 length: 16 residues. CDR1 KGHDR and CDR2 SFDVKD come from the germline V gene. CDR3 DNA sequence: TGTGCCACCAGTGATTTGCATCCGGGTGAGGTAGAGACCCAGTACTTC. This codes for CATSDLHPGEVETQYF.

This clonotype showed up just a few times. The chain recombines TRBV15 with TRBJ2-3, with a possible D match to TRBD1 (7 bases). In germline, CDR1 is LNHNV, CDR2 YYDKDF (reference sequence). Trimming took off 1 base at V and 2 bases at J, with 16 bases between the two ends. CDR3 length: 17 residues. DNA of the CDR3: TGTGCCACCAGCAGAGGCACTGCGGGGACAGCCACAGATACGCAGTATTTT. Its translation is CATSRGTAGTATDTQYF.

This chain uses TRBV6-5 with TRBJ1-2; maybe TRBD1 (5 bases). V shed 0 bases and J shed 4 bases, with 9 bases lying between them. The CDR3 runs to 14 residues. Germline V CDR1 and CDR2: MNHEY, SVGAGI. The CDR3 region has the DNA TGTGCCAGCAGTTACTCGGGGGTTGGCTATGGCTACACCTTC. This codes for CASSYSGVGYGYTF.

The table lists this clonotype with a few counts. This chain uses TRBV12-3 or TRBV12-4 with TRBJ1-1; a weak D match, TRBD1 (6 bases). The V end lost 4 bases, the J end lost 8 bases, and 11 bases lay between the germline ends. CDR3 length: 12 amino acids. For the CDR3, the DNA is TGTGCCAGCAGTTCGACCGGGACAGAAGCTTTCTTT. Translation: CASSSTGTEAFF.

This clonotype was found a few times. The chain recombines TRBV15 with TRBJ1-6; D perhaps matches TRBD1 (5 bases). CDR1 and CDR2 (germline): LNHNV, YYDKDF (reference sequence). V was trimmed by 5 bases and J by 7 bases, leaving 15 bases between them. The CDR3 runs 15 residues. The CDR3 protein is CATSGEGTANSPLHF. In nucleotides, the CDR3 is TGTGCCACCAGCGGGGAGGGGACCGCGAATTCACCCCTCCACTTT. The full variable domain, with the rest looked up from reference TRBV15 and TRBJ1-6, is DAMVIQNPRYQVTQFGKPVTLSCSQTLNHNVMYWYQQKSSQAPKLLFHYYDKDFNNEADTPDNFQSRRPNTSFCFLDIRSPGLGDTAMYLCATSGEGTANSPLHFGNGTRLTVT.

In its sample, this clonotype was seen a few times. The chain uses TRBV9 and TRBJ2-5; 7 bases agree with TRBD2. After removal of 7 bases from V and 4 bases from J, the junction contained 7 bases not matched to a gene. Germline CDR1 and CDR2: SGDLS and YYNGEE. The CDR3 is made up of 13 amino acids. CDR3 sequence reads: CASGRGVLETQYF. In DNA form, the CDR3 reads TGTGCCAGCGGCCGGGGGGTTTTAGAGACCCAGTACTTC.

This clonotype came up a few times. The chain uses TRBV4-1 and TRBJ2-3; D is perhaps TRBD1 (6 bases). CDR3 size: 13 residues. Trimming cost V 1 base and J 8 bases, with 10 bases left between them. Germline CDR1 is MGHRA and CDR2 is YSYEKL. CDR3: CASSQVGAGTQYF. The CDR3 nucleotides are TGCGCCAGCAGCCAAGTGGGGGCGGGTACGCAGTATTTT.

The chain combines TRBV5-6 with TRBJ2-4, with 13 bases that match TRBD2. Trimming at V came to 4 bases and at J to 6 bases, leaving 7 bases not matched to a gene. This CDR3 spans 16 amino acids. Looked up from germline, CDR1 is SGHDT and CDR2 is YYEEEE. CDR3 in amino acids: CASSDTSGGAVNIQYF. DNA of the CDR3: TGTGCCAGCAGCGATACTAGCGGGGGGGCGGTAAACATTCAGTACTTC. The whole variable domain, filled in from reference TRBV5-6 and TRBJ2-4, reads DAGVTQSPTHLIKTRGQQVTLRCSPKSGHDTVSWYQQALGQGPQFIFQYYEEEERQRGNFPDRFSGHQFPNYSSELNVNALLLGDSALYLCASSDTSGGAVNIQYFGAGTRLSVL.

The J gene is TRBJ1-1, the V gene TRBV27, with unresolved D. CDR3 size: 14 residues. CDR1 and CDR2 (germline): MNHEY, SMNVEV (reference sequence). V was trimmed by 5 bases and J by 0 bases, leaving 10 bases between them. In nucleotides, the CDR3 is TGTGCCAGCAGTCCAGTCCTCCTGAACACTGAAGCTTTCTTT. Translation: CASSPVLLNTEAFF.

The J gene is TRBJ2-7, the V gene TRBV5-6, with TRBD1 matching over 7 bases. The CDR3 length is 12 residues. The germline V gene encodes CDR1 SGHDT and CDR2 YYEEEE. J was trimmed by 6 bases and V by 4 bases; bases with no gene match: 4. The CDR3 sequence: CASSRQGPEQYF. For the CDR3, the DNA is TGTGCCAGCAGCAGACAGGGACCCGAGCAGTACTTC. The whole variable domain, remainder taken from reference TRBV5-6 and TRBJ2-7, is DAGVTQSPTHLIKTRGQQVTLRCSPKSGHDTVSWYQQALGQGPQFIFQYYEEEERQRGNFPDRFSGHQFPNYSSELNVNALLLGDSALYLCASSRQGPEQYFGPGTRLTVT.

This clonotype was found a few times. V and J are TRBV7-8 and TRBJ2-1; 13 nucleotides match TRBD2. The CDR3 is made up of 15 amino acids. Germline V gene data show CDR1 as SGHVS and CDR2 as FQNEAQ. V trimming: 1 base; J trimming: 10 bases; junction bases outside the gene matches: 4. CDR3 bases: TGTGCCAGCAGCTTAGAGAGGACTAGCGGGGGAGAGCAGTTCTTC. This encodes CASSLERTSGGEQFF.

This clonotype has at least ten counts. The chain couples TRBV7-9 to TRBJ1-1, with a possible D match to TRBD1 (6 bases). Per the germline V gene, CDR1 is SEHNR and CDR2 is FQNEAQ (reference sequence). This CDR3 is 13 amino acids long. The V end lost 7 bases, the J end lost 5 bases, and 14 bases lay between the germline ends. CDR3 nucleotides: TGTGCCAGCACCGTGGGGGGGCTAACTGAAGCTTTCTTT. It yields the protein CASTVGGLTEAFF.

This clonotype was observed a handful of times. V and J are TRBV5-5 and TRBJ2-5; weak D call: TRBD1 (6 bases). The CDR3 runs to 15 residues. Germline lookup yields CDR1 SGHKS and CDR2 YYEKEE (reference sequence). The germline V and J ends were trimmed by 5 bases and 1 base, with 15 bases remaining between them. This chain's CDR3 is CASRLPGQPQETQYF. CDR3 coding DNA: TGTGCCAGCAGACTGCCGGGACAACCCCAAGAGACCCAGTACTTC.

The genes are TRBV7-2 and TRBJ1-6; D not resolved. The CDR3 has 13 amino acids. V lost 3 bases and J 12 bases, leaving 12 bases between the germline ends. From germline, CDR1 is SGHTA and CDR2 FQGNSA. The DNA of the CDR3 is TGTGCCAGCAGCTTTAATTATTTGGGACCCCTCCACTTT. It is translated as CASSFNYLGPLHF.

This clonotype was counted ten times or more. The chain has TRBV20-1 and TRBJ2-7, with 7 bases fitting TRBD2. Germline-derived CDR1 and CDR2 are DFQATT and SNEGSKA (reference sequence). The CDR3 consists of 15 residues. Unmatched junction bases numbered 12, after V lost 2 bases and J lost 5 bases. The CDR3 here is CSARSASGLWNEQYF. The CDR3 DNA follows: TGCAGTGCTAGAAGCGCTAGCGGCTTATGGAACGAGCAGTACTTC.

The chain uses TRBV5-5 and TRBJ2-4, with TRBD2 matching over 8 bases. Germline V gives CDR1 SGHKS, CDR2 YYEKEE (reference sequence). After removal of 2 bases from V and 8 bases from J, the junction contained 15 bases not matched to a gene. The CDR3 contains 17 residues. Written as DNA, the CDR3 is TGTGCCAGCAGCTTAAAGGTAGCGGGGTGGCCCCGCGACATTCAGTACTTC. It translates to CASSLKVAGWPRDIQYF.

The J gene is TRBJ2-5, the V gene TRBV5-4, with D perhaps given as TRBD1 or TRBD2 (5 bases each). The CDR3 has 14 residues. The germline CDR1 and CDR2 sequences are SGHNT and YYREEE (reference sequence). Trimming stripped 1 base from V and 4 bases from J, with 11 bases between. The CDR3 DNA reads TGTGCCAGCAGCTTGTCCGGGGCAACAGAGACCCAGTACTTC. Its translation: CASSLSGATETQYF.